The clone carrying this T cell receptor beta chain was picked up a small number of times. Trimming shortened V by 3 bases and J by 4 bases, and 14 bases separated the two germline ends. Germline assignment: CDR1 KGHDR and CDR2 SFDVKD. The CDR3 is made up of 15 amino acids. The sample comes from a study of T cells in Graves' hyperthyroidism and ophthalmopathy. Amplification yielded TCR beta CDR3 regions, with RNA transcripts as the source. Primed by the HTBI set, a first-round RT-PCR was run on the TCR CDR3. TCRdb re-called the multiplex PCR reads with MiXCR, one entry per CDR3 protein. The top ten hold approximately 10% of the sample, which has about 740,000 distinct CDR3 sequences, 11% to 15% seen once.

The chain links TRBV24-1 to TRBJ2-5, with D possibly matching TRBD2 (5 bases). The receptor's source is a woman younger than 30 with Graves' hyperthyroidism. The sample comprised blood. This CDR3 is CATSDASPGIETQYF. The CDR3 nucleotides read TGTGCCACCAGTGATGCCTCCCCGGGGATAGAGACCCAGTACTTC.